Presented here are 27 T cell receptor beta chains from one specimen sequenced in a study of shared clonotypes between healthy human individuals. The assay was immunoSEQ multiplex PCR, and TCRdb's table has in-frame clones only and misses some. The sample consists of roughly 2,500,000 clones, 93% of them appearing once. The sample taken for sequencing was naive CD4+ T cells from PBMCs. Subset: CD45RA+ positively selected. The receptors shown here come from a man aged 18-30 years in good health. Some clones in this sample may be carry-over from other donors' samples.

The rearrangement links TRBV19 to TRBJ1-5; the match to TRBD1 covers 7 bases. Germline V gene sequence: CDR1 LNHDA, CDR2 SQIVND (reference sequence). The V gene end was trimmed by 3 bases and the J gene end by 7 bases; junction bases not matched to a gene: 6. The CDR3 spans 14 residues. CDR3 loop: CASSMQGGGQPQHF. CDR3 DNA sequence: TGTGCCAGTAGTATGCAGGGGGGCGGCCAGCCCCAGCATTTT.

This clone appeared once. CDR3 nucleotide sequence: TGTGCCAGCAGCTTCCTGGGACAGGGCTACAATGAGCAGTTCTTC. It encodes CASSFLGQGYNEQFF. The chain has TRBV7-3 and TRBJ2-1; 9 bases map to TRBD1. J was trimmed by 3 bases and V by 3 bases; bases with no gene match: 3. Germline CDR1 is SGHTA and CDR2 is FQGTGA. The CDR3 loop spans 15 amino acids.

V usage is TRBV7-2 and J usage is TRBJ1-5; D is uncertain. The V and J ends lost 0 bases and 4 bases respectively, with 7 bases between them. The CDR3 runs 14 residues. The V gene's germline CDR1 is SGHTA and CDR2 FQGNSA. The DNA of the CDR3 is TGTGCCAGCAGCTTAGCGTTGGGGAATCAGCCCCAGCATTTT. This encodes CASSLALGNQPQHF.

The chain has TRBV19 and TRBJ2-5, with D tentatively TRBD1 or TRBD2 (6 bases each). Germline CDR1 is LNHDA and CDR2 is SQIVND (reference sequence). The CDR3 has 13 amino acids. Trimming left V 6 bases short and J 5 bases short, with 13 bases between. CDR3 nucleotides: TGTGCCAGTAGCACCATAGGGGGGGAGACCCAGTACTTC. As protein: CASSTIGGETQYF.

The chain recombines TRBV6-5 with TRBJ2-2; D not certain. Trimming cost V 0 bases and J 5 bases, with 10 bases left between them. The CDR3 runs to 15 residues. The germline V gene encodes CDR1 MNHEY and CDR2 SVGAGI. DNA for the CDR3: TGTGCCAGCAGTTACTCGTCCCCGGGTACCGGGGAGCTGTTTTTT. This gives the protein CASSYSSPGTGELFF.

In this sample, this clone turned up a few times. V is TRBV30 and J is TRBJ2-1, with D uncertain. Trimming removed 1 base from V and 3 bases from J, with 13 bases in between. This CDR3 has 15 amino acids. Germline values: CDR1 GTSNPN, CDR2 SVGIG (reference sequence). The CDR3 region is CAWSGLGIRYNEQFF. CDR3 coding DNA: TGTGCCTGGAGTGGGTTGGGTATTCGCTACAATGAGCAGTTCTTC.

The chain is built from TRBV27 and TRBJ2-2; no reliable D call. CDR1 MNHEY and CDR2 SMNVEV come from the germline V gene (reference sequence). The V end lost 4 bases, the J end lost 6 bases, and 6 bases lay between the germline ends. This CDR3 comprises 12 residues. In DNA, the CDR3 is TGTGCCAGCAGTTGGAAGCCCGGGGAGCTGTTTTTT. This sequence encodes CASSWKPGELFF.

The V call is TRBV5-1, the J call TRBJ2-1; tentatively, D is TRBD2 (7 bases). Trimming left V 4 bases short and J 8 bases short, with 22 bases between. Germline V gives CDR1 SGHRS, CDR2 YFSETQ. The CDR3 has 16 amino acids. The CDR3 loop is CASSGGATSPDYEQFF. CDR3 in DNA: TGCGCCAGCAGCGGGGGGGCGACTAGCCCGGACTATGAGCAGTTCTTC.

Here the CDR3 DNA reads TGTGCCAGCAGAGCACAGGGTTCCGATACGCAGTATTTT. It yields the protein CASRAQGSDTQYF. The rearrangement joins TRBV6-5 to TRBJ2-3, with D tentatively TRBD1 (6 bases). V lost 6 bases and J 6 bases, leaving 13 bases between the germline ends. Germline V gene lookup returns CDR1 MNHEY and CDR2 SVGAGI. CDR3 length: 13 residues.

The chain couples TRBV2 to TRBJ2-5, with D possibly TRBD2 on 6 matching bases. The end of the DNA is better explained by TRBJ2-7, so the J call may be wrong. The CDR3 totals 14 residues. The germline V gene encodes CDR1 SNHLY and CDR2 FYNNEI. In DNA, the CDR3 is TGTGCCAGCATGATAGCGGTAACTACCTACGAGCAGTACTTC. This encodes CASMIAVTTYEQYF.

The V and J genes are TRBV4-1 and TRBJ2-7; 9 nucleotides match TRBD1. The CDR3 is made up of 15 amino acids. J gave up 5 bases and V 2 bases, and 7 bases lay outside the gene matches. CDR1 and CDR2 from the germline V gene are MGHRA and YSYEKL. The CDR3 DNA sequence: TGCGCCAGCAGCCAAAACCACAGGGGGCTGAACGAGCAGTACTTC. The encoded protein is CASSQNHRGLNEQYF.

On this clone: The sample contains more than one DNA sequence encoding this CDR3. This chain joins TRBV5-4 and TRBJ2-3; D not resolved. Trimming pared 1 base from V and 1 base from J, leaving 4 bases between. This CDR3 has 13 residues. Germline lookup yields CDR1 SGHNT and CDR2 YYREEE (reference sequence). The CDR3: CASSLWGTDTQYF. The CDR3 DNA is TGTGCCAGCAGCTTGTGGGGCACAGATACGCAGTATTTT.

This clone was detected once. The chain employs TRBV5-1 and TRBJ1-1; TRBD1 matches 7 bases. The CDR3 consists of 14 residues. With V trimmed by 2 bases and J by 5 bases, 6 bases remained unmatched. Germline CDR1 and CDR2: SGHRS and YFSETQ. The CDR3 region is CASSFLSGGTEAFF. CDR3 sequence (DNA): TGCGCCAGCAGCTTTCTGTCAGGGGGGACTGAAGCTTTCTTT.

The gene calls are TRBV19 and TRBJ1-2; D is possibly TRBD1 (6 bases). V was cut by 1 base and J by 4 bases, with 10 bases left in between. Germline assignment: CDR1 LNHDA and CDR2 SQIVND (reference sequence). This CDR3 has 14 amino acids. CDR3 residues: CASSIARGTYGYTF. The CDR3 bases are TGTGCCAGTAGTATAGCTAGGGGGACCTATGGCTACACCTTC.

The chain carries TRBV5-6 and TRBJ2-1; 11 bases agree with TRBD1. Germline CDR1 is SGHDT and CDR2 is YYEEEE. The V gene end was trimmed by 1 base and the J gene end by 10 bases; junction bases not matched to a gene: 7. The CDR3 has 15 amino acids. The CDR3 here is CASSLPGQGVNEQFF. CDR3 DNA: TGTGCCAGCAGCTTGCCGGGACAGGGGGTTAACGAGCAGTTCTTC. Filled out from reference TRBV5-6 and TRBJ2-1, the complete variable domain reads DAGVTQSPTHLIKTRGQQVTLRCSPKSGHDTVSWYQQALGQGPQFIFQYYEEEERQRGNFPDRFSGHQFPNYSSELNVNALLLGDSALYLCASSLPGQGVNEQFFGPGTRLTVL.

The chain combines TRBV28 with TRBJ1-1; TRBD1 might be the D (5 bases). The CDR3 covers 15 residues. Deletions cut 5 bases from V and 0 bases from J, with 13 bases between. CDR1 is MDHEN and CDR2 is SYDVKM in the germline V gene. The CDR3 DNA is TGTGCCAGCAGTGTGGGGGGGTTCGTGAACACTGAAGCTTTCTTT. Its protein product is CASSVGGFVNTEAFF.

CDR3 sequence (DNA): TGTGCCAGCAGCTCCGGGACTAGCGGGAGGGGGCGGATTAAGCAGTACTTC. Encoded protein: CASSSGTSGRGRIKQYF. The J gene is TRBJ2-7, the V gene TRBV7-2; 16 nucleotides line up with TRBD2. In germline, CDR1 is SGHTA, CDR2 FQGNSA. The CDR3 covers 17 residues. The junction had 11 bases not matched to a gene; V was cut back by 4 bases and J by 8 bases. Complete variable domain (other parts from reference TRBV7-2 and TRBJ2-7): GAGVSQSPSNKVTEKGKDVELRCDPISGHTALYWYRQSLGQGLEFLIYFQGNSAPDKSGLPSDRFSAERTGGSVSTLTIQRTQQEDSAVYLCASSSGTSGRGRIKQYFGPGTRLTVT.

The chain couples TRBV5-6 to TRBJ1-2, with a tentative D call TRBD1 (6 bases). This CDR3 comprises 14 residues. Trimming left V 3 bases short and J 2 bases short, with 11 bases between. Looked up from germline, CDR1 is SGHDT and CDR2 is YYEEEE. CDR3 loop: CASSSDRQNYGYTF. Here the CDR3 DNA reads TGTGCCAGCAGCTCCGACAGGCAGAACTATGGCTACACCTTC.

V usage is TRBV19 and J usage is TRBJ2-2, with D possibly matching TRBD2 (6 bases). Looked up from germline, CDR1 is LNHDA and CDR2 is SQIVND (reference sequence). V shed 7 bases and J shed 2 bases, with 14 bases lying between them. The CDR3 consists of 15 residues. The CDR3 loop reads CASIRRAYNTGELFF. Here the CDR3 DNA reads TGTGCCAGTATCCGGAGGGCTTATAACACCGGGGAGCTGTTTTTT.

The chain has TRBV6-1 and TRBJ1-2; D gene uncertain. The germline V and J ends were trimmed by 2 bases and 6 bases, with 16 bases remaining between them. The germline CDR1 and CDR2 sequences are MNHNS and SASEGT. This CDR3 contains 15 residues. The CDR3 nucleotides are TGTGCCAGCAGTGAATTGGTGGTAGGGTATGATGGCTACACCTTC. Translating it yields CASSELVVGYDGYTF.

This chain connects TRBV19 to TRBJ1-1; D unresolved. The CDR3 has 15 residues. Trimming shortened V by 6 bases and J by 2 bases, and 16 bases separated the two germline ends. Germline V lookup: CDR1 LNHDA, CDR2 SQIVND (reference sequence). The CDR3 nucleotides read TGTGCCAGTAGCCCGACGACGGCCTTTAACACTGAAGCTTTCTTT. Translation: CASSPTTAFNTEAFF. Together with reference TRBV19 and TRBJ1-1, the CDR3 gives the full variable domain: DGGITQSPKYLFRKEGQNVTLSCEQNLNHDAMYWYRQDPGQGLRLIYYSQIVNDFQKGDIAEGYSVSREKKESFPLTVTSAQKNPTAFYLCASSPTTAFNTEAFFGQGTRLTVV.

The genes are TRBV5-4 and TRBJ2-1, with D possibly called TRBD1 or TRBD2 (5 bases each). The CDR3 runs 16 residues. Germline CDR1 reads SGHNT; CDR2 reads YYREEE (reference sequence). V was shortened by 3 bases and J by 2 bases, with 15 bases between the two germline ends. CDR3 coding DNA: TGTGCCAGCAGCTCGCGCCGGGGCGACCCCTACAATGAGCAGTTCTTC. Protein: CASSSRRGDPYNEQFF.

The CDR3 spells CSVDDPYGYTF. The CDR3 DNA is TGCAGCGTTGACGATCCCTATGGCTACACCTTC. The rearrangement links TRBV29-1 to TRBJ1-2; D unclear. Trimming removed 3 bases at V and 4 bases at J, with 6 bases between. The CDR3 covers 11 residues. Germline V gene sequence: CDR1 SQVTM, CDR2 ANQGSEA.

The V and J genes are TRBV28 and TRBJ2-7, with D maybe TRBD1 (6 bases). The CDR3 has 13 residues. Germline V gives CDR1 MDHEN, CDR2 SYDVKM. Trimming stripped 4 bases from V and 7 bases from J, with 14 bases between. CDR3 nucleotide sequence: TGTGCCAGCAGTTCCACGGGAAGGGGGGAGCAGTACTTC. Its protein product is CASSSTGRGEQYF.

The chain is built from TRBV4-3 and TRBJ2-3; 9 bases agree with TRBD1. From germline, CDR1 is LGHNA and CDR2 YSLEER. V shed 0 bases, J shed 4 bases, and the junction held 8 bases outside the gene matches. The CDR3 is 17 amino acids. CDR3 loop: CASSQEGTGRGPDTQYF. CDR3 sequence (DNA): TGCGCCAGCAGCCAAGAGGGGACAGGGAGAGGGCCAGATACGCAGTATTTT.

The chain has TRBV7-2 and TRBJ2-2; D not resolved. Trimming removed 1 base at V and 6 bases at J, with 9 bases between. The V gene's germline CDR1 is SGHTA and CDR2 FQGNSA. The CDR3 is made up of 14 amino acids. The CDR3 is CASSLVQSSGELFF. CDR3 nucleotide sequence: TGTGCCAGCAGCTTAGTACAGAGTTCCGGGGAGCTGTTTTTT.

The CDR3 reads CASSLFSRDGYNSPLHF. CDR3 coding DNA: TGTGCCAGCAGTTTATTTAGTCGGGACGGATATAATTCACCCCTCCACTTT. The chain has TRBV28 and TRBJ1-6, with a possible D match to TRBD1 (5 bases). Per the germline V gene, CDR1 is MDHEN and CDR2 is SYDVKM. V was pared by 1 base and J by 4 bases, with 14 bases between. The CDR3 length is 17 residues.